The clone carrying this T cell receptor (beta chain) was seen a few times. 13 Jbeta primers and 60 Vbeta primers were used for the PCR. Sequenced by immunoSEQ multiplex PCR; TCRdb stores in-frame clones only, minus some. This sample yields 140,000 to 150,000 clones, of which around 79% are seen a single time; 6.5% to 8% belongs to the top ten. The data originate from a study of cytomegalovirus exposure and HLA in healthy donors. The TCR was taken from a woman in her thirties or forties in good health and CMV-seropositive. The sample taken for sequencing was PBMCs.

The CDR3 loop is CASSLDGTSNEQFF. Written as DNA, the CDR3 is TGTGCCAGCAGCTTAGATGGGACTAGCAATGAGCAGTTCTTC. The gene calls are TRBV11-3 and TRBJ2-1, with 8 bases fitting TRBD2. In germline, CDR1 is SGHNT, CDR2 YENEEA. The J segment lost 6 bases and the V segment lost 0 bases, leaving 1 base of the junction unmatched. This CDR3 region has 14 residues. The whole variable domain, remainder taken from reference TRBV11-3 and TRBJ2-1, is EAGVVQSPRYKIIEKKQPVAFWCNPISGHNTLYWYLQNLGQGPELLIRYENEEAVDDSQLPKDRFSAERLKGVDSTLKIQPAELGDSAVYLCASSLDGTSNEQFFGPGTRLTVL.